This T cell receptor delta chain was sequenced for a study of Vδ1+ human thymocytes. After alphabeta T cell depletion, CD3+ Vdelta1+ Vdelta2- thymocytes were sorted. Sorted Vdelta1+ thymocytes were about 97% to 99.6% pure. With respect to this clone: Antigen unknown.

Overall study findings and caveats: Highly polyclonal TRG and TRD repertoires with Gaussian CDR3 length distributions appeared in thymus.

Germline V lookup: CDR1 TSWWSYY, CDR2 QGS. The CDR3 has 22 amino acids. With 4 bases clipped from V and 5 bases from J, the junction kept 28 bases outside the gene matches. Extracted RNA was reverse transcribed into cDNA. Multiplex PCR used pooled V-gene forward primers and a constant-region reverse primer to amplify CDR3s. TCRdb re-called clones from the multiplex PCR reads using CATT. The repertoire includes tens of thousands of delta-chain clones, roughly 29% of them detected once, and around 1.4% sits in the top ten. This TCR derives from a boy less than two years old who had congenital heart surgery. The sample was Vdelta1+ gamma-delta thymocytes from the thymus. Subset defined: FACS-sorted CD3+ TCRalphabeta- TCRVdelta1+ TCRVdelta2- thymocytes. The chain is built from TRDV1 and TRDJ1; 10 bases are a match to TRDD3. In DNA, the CDR3 is TGTGCTCTTGGGGGTAACAGGCCTTCCACTCGTCTACCGGGGGATACGCGGGATAAACTCATCTTT. This encodes CALGGNRPSTRLPGDTRDKLIF.